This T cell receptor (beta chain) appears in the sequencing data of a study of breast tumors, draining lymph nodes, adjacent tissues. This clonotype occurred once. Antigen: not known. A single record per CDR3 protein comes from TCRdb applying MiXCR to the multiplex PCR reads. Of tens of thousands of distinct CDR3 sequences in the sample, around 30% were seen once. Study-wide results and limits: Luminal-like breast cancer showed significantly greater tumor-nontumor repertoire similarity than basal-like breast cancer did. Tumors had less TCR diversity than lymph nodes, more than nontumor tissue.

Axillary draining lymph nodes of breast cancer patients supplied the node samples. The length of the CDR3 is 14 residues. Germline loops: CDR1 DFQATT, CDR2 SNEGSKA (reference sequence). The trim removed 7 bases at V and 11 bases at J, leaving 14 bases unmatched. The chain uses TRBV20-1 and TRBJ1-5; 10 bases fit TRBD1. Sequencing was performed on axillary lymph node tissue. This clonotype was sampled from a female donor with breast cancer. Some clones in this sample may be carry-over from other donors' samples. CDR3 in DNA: TGCAGTGTCGCGACAGGGGGCGGCCTAGAGACCCAGCATTTT. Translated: CSVATGGGLETQHF.